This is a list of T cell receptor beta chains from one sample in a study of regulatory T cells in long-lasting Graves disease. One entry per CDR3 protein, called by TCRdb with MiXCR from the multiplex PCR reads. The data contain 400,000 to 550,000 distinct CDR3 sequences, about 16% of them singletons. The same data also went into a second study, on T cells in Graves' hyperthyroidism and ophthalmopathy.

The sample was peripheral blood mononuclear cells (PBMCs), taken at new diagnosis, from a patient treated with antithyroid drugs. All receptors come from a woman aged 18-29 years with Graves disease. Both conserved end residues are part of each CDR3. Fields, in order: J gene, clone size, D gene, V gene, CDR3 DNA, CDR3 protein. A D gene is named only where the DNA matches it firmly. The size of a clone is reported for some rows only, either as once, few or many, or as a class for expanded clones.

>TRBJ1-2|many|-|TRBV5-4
TGTGCCAGCAGCTTGAGGATGTTTTCGGACTATGGCTACACCTTC
CASSLRMFSDYGYTF
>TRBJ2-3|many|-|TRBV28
TGTGCCAGCAGTTTAACCCCACTGTCCACAGCTAGCACAGATACGCAGTATTTT
CASSLTPLSTASTDTQYF
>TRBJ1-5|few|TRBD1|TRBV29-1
TGCAGCGTTGCAACCGGGACAGCTAATCAGCCCCAGCATTTT
CSVATGTANQPQHF
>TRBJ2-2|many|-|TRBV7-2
TGTGCCAGCAGCTTAGCGGGACTTGGCACCGGGGAGCTGTTTTTT
CASSLAGLGTGELFF
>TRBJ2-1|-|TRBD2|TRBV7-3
TGTGCCAGCAGCTTTGGGCCTGCGGGAGGTATCCATGAGCAGTTCTTC
CASSFGPAGGIHEQFF
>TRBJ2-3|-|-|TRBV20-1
TGCAGTGCTAGAGAATGGACAGATACGCAGTATTTT
CSAREWTDTQYF
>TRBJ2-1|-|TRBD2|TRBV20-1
TGCAGTGCTAGAGATAAGGGGACGATGGGACTAGCGGGAGATTACAATGAGCAGTTCTTC
CSARDKGTMGLAGDYNEQFF
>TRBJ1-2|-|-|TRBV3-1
TGTGCCAGCAGCCAGCGGCAGGGAGGGGATTATAACTATGGCTACACCTTC
CASSQRQGGDYNYGYTF
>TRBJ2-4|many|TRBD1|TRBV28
TGTGCCAGCAGCCTGACCGGGACAGCAACGAAAAACATTCAGTACTTC
CASSLTGTATKNIQYF
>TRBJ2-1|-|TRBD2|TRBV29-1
TGCAGCGTCCAACGCGGGGGGGGCAATGAGCAGTTCTTC
CSVQRGGGNEQFF
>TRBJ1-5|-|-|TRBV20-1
TGCAGTGCTACCGGGCCGCCAAAAGTAAAGCCCCAGCATTTT
CSATGPPKVKPQHF
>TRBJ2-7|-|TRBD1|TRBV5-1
TGCGCCAGCAGCTCGACTACACAGGGGGCGGGATACGAGCAGTACTTC
CASSSTTQGAGYEQYF
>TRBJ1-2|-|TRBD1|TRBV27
TGTGCCAGCATAGCCCGTCTGGTAGGACAGGGAGGAAAATTAAGGGATGGCTACACCTTC
CASIARLVGQGGKLRDGYTF
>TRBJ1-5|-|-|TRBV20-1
TGCAGTGCTAGAGATCTCTGGAGGGAAGGTCAGCCCCAGCATTTT
CSARDLWREGQPQHF
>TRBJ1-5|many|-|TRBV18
TGTGCCAGCTCACCGACCAGGGCGGGAGGCAATCAGCCCCAGCATTTT
CASSPTRAGGNQPQHF
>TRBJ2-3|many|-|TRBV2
TGTGCCAGCTTAGTGGAGGGGGTTGCAGATACGCAGTATTTT
CASLVEGVADTQYF